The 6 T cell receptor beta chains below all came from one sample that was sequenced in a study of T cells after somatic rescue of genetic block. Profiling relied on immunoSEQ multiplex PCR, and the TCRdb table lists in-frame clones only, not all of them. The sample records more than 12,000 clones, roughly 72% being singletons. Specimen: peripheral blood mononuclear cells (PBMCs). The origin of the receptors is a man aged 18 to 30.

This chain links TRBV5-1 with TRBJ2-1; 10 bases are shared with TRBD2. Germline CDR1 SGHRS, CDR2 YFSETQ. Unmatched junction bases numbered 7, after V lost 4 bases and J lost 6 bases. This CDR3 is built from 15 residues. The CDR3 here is CASSPPGLAFNEQFF. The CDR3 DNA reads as TGCGCCAGCAGCCCTCCGGGACTAGCGTTCAATGAGCAGTTCTTC.

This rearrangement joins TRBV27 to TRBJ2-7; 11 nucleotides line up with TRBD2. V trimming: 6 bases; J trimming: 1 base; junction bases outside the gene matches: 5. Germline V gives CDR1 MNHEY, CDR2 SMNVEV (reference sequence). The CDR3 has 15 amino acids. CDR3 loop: CASSPRTSGSYEQYF. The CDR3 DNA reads TGTGCCAGCAGCCCCCGGACTAGCGGGTCCTACGAGCAGTACTTC.

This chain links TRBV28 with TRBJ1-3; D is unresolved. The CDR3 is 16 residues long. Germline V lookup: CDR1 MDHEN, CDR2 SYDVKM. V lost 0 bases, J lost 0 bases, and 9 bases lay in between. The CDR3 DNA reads TGTGCCAGCAGTTTATGGGCGGACTACTCTGGAAACACCATATATTTT. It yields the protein CASSLWADYSGNTIYF.

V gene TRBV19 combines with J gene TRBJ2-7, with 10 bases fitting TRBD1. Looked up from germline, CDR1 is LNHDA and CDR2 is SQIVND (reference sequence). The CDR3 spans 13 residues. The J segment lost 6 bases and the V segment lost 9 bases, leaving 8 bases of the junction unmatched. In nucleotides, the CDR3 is TGTGCCAGCGCCGGGACAGGGGAGATCGAGCAGTACTTC. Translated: CASAGTGEIEQYF.

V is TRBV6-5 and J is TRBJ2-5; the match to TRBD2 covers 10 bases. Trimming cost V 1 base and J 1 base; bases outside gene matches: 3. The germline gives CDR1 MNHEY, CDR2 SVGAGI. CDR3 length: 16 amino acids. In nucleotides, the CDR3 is TGTGCCAGCAGTTACTTCCTAGCGGGGGCCCAAGAGACCCAGTACTTC. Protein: CASSYFLAGAQETQYF.

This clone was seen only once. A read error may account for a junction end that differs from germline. The CDR3 bases are TGTGCCAGCAGTTTAAAAGACTTC. The encoded protein is CASSLKDF. J is TRBJ2-7 and V is TRBV28; D call uncertain. The CDR3 has 8 amino acids. From germline, CDR1 is MDHEN and CDR2 SYDVKM. Based on the CDR3 plus reference TRBV28 and TRBJ2-7, the full variable domain is DVKVTQSSRYLVKRTGEKVFLECVQDMDHENMFWYRQDPGLGLRLIYFSYDVKMKEKGDIPEGYSVSREKKERFSLILESASTNQTSMYLCASSLKDFGPGTRLTVT.